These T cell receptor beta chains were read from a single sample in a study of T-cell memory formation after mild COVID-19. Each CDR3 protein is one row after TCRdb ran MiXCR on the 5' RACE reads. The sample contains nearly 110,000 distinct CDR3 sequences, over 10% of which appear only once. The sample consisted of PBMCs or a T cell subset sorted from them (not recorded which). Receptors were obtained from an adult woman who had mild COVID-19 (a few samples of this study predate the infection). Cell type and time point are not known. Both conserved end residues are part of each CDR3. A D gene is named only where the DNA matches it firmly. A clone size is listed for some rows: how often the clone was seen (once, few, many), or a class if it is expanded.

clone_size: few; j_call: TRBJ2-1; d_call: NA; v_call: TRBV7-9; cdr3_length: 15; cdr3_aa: CASSPKGPSYNEQFF; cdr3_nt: TGTGCCAGCAGCCCCAAAGGCCCCTCCTACAATGAGCAGTTCTTC
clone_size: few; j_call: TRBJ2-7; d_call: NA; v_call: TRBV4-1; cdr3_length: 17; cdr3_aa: CASSQVGGIGVTYEQYF; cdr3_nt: TGCGCCAGCAGCCAAGTAGGAGGGATTGGGGTAACCTACGAGCAGTACTTC
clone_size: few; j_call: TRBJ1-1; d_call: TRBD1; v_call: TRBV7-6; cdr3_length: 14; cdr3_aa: CASSQQGAGTEAFF; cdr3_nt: TGTGCCAGCAGCCAACAGGGGGCAGGGACTGAAGCTTTCTTT
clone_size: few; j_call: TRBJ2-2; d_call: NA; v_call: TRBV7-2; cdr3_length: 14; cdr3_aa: CASSSNPFPGELFF; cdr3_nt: TGTGCCAGCAGCTCTAACCCGTTCCCCGGGGAGCTGTTTTTT
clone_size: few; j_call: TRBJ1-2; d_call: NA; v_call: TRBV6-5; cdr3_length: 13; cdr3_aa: CASSYSLRSDYTF; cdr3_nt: TGTGCCAGCAGTTACTCGTTAAGGAGTGACTACACCTTC
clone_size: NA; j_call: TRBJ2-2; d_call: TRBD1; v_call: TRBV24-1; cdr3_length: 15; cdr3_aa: CATSEPDRVDGELFF; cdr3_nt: TGTGCCACCAGTGAGCCTGACAGGGTCGACGGGGAGCTGTTTTTT
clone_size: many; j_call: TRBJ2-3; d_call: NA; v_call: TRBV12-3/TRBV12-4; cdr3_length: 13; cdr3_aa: CASSFGGTDTQYF; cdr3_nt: TGTGCCAGCAGTTTTGGGGGCACAGATACGCAGTATTTT
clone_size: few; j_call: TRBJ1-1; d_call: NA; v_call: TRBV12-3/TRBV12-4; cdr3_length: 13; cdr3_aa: CASSFEWDTEAFF; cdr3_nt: TGTGCCAGCAGTTTTGAATGGGACACTGAAGCTTTCTTT
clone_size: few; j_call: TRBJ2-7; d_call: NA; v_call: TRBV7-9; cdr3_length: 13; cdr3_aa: CASSGIGAGEQYF; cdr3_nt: TGTGCCAGCAGCGGCATCGGGGCGGGAGAGCAGTACTTC
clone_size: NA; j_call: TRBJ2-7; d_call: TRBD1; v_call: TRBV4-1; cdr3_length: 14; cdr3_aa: CASRLGTGVHEQYF; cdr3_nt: TGCGCCAGCAGACTCGGGACAGGGGTTCACGAGCAGTACTTC
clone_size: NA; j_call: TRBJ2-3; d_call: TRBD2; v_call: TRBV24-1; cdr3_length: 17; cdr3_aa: CATSDLGLAGDTDTQYF; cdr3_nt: TGTGCCACCAGTGATTTGGGACTAGCGGGAGACACAGATACGCAGTATTTT
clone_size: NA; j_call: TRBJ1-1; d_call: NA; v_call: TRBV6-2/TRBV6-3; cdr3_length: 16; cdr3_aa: CASSYRGPPMNTEAFF; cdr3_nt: TGTGCCAGCAGTTACAGGGGACCTCCAATGAACACTGAAGCTTTCTTT
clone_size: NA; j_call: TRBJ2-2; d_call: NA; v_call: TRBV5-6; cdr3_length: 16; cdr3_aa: CASSLEGEANTGELFF; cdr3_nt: TGTGCCAGCAGCTTGGAGGGCGAGGCGAACACCGGGGAGCTGTTTTTT
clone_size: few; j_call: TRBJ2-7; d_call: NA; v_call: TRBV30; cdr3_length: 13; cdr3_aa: CAWSVSVSYEQYF; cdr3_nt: TGTGCCTGGAGTGTTAGCGTCAGCTACGAGCAGTACTTC
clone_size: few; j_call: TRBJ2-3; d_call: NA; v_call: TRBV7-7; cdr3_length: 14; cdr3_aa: CASSQGPATDTQYF; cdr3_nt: TGTGCTAGCAGCCAGGGACCGGCCACAGATACGCAGTATTTT
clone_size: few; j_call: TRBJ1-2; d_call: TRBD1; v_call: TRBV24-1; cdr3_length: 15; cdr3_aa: CATSKDRGPDYGYTF; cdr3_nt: TGTGCCACCAGTAAAGACAGGGGGCCAGACTATGGCTACACCTTC
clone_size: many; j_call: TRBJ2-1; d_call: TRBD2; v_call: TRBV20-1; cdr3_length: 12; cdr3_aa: CSARLADNEQFF; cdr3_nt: TGCAGTGCTAGACTAGCGGACAATGAGCAGTTCTTC
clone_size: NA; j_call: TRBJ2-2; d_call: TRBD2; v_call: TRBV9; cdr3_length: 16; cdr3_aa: CASSARLAVLTGELFF; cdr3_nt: TGTGCCAGCAGCGCACGACTAGCGGTCCTTACCGGGGAGCTGTTTTTT
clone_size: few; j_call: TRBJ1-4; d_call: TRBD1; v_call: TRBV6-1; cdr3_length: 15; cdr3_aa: CASSDMTGYGEKLFF; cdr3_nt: TGTGCCAGCAGTGATATGACAGGGTACGGTGAAAAACTGTTTTTT
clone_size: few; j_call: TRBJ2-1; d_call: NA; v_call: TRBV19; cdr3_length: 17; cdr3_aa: CASSISVAGLNYGEQFF; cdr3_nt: TGTGCCAGTAGTATATCAGTGGCGGGACTCAACTACGGTGAGCAGTTCTTC
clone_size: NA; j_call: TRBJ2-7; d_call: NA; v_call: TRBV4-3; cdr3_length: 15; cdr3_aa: CASSQSLGPSYEQYF; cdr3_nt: TGCGCCAGCAGCCAATCCTTAGGACCCTCCTACGAGCAGTACTTC
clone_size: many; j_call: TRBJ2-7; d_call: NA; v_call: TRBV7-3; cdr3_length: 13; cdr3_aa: CASSLATSYEQYF; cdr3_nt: TGTGCCAGCAGCTTAGCTACCTCCTACGAGCAGTACTTC
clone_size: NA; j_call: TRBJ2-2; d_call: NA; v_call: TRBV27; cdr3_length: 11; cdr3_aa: CASSWGGELFF; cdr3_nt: TGTGCCAGCAGTTGGGGCGGGGAGCTGTTTTTT
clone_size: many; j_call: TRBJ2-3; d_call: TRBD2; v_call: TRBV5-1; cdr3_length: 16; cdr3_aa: CASSLSLAGTTDTQYF; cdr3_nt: TGCGCCAGCAGCTTGAGCCTAGCGGGGACCACAGATACGCAGTATTTT
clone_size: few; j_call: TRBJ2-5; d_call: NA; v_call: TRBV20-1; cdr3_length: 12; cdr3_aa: CSANEGLETQYF; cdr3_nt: TGCAGTGCTAACGAAGGGTTGGAGACCCAGTACTTC
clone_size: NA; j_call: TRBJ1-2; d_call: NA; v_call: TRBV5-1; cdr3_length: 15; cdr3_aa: CASSPDLSKNYGYTF; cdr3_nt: TGCGCCAGCAGCCCGGACTTAAGTAAAAACTATGGCTACACCTTC
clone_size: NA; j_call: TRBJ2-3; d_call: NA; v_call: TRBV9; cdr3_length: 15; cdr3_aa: CASSPRDRYTDTQYF; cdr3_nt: TGTGCCAGCAGCCCCCGGGACCGCTATACGGATACGCAGTATTTT
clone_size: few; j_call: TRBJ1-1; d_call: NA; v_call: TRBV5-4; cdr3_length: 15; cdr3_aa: CASSFGAPGATEAFF; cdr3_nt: TGTGCCAGCAGCTTCGGGGCCCCAGGGGCTACTGAAGCTTTCTTT
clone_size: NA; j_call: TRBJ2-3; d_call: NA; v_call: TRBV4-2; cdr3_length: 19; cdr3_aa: CASSQELAGRFFITDTQYF; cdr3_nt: TGTGCCAGCAGCCAAGAACTGGCGGGCCGCTTTTTTATCACAGATACGCAGTATTTT
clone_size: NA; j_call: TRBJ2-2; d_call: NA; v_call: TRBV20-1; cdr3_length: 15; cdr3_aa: CSAGIGTANTGELFF; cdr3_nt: TGCAGTGCTGGGATCGGGACTGCGAACACCGGGGAGCTGTTTTTT
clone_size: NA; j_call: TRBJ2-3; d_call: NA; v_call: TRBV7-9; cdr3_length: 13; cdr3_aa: CASSLSSPDTQYF; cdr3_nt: TGTGCCAGCAGCTTAAGTTCACCCGATACGCAGTATTTT
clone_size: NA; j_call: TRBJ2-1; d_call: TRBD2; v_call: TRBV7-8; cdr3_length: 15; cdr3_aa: CASSPTVAGWNEQFF; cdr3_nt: TGTGCCAGCAGCCCGACGGTAGCGGGGTGGAATGAGCAGTTCTTC
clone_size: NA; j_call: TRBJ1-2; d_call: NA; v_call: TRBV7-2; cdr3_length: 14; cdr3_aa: CASSLGEAYYGYTF; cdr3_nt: TGTGCCAGCAGCTTAGGAGAGGCCTACTATGGCTACACCTTC
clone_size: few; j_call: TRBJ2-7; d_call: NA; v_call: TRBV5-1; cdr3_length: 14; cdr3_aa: CASSSRSGGYEQYF; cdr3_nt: TGCGCCAGCAGCTCCCGGAGCGGAGGCTACGAGCAGTACTTC
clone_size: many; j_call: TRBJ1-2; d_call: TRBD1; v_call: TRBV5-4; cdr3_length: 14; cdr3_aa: CASSPGQGFYGYTF; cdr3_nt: TGTGCCAGCAGCCCCGGACAGGGATTCTATGGCTACACCTTC
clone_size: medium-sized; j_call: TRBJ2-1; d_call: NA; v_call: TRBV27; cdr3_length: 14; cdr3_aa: CASGYGDGNNEQFF; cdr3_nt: TGTGCCAGCGGATACGGTGACGGAAACAATGAGCAGTTCTTC
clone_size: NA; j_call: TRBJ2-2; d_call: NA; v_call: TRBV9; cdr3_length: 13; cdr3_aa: CASREGGTGELFF; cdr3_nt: TGTGCCAGCAGGGAGGGGGGCACCGGGGAGCTGTTTTTT
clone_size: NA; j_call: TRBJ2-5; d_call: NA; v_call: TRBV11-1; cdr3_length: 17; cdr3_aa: CASSLVLGLLGEETQYF; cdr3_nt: TGTGCCAGCAGCTTAGTTTTAGGCCTGCTGGGGGAAGAGACCCAGTACTTC
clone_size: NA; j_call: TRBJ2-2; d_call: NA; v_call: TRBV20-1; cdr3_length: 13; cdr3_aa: CSARDTNTGELFF; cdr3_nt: TGCAGTGCTAGGGACACGAACACCGGGGAGCTGTTTTTT
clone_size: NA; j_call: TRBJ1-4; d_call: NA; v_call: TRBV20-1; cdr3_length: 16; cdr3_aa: CSAASPRGEANEKLFF; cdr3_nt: TGCAGTGCCGCCTCGCCCCGGGGAGAAGCTAATGAAAAACTGTTTTTT
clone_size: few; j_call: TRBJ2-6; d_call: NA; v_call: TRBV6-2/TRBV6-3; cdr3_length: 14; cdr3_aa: CASSTVSGANVLTF; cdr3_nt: TGTGCCAGCAGTACAGTCTCTGGGGCCAACGTCCTGACTTTC
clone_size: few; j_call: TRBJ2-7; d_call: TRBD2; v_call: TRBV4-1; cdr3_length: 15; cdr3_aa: CASSFRTSGTYEQYF; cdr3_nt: TGCGCCAGCAGCTTCCGGACTAGCGGGACCTACGAGCAGTACTTC
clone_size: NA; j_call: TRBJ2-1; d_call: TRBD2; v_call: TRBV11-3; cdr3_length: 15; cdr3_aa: CASSSAWTSVNEQFF; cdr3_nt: TGTGCCAGCAGCTCTGCCTGGACTAGCGTGAATGAGCAGTTCTTC
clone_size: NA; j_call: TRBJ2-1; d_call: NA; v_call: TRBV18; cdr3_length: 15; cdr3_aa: CASSPPVAGAHEQFF; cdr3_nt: TGTGCCAGCTCACCACCGGTAGCAGGGGCCCATGAGCAGTTCTTC
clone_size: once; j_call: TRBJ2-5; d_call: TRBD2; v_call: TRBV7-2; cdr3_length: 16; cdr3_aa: CASSLAEPGGEETQYF; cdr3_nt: TGTGCCAGCAGCTTAGCGGAACCGGGGGGGGAAGAGACCCAGTACTTC
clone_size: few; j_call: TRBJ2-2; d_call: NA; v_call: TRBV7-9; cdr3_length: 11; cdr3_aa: CAHKRTGELFF; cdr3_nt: TGTGCCCACAAAAGGACCGGGGAGCTGTTTTTT
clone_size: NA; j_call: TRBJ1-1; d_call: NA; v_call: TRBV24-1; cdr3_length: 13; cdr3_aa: CATSNGMNTEAFF; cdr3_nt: TGTGCCACCAGTAACGGGATGAACACTGAAGCTTTCTTT
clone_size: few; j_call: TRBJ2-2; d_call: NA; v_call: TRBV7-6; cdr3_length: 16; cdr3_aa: CATYSTPAENTGELFF; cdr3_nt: TGTGCCACCTACTCAACCCCAGCGGAGAACACCGGGGAGCTGTTTTTT